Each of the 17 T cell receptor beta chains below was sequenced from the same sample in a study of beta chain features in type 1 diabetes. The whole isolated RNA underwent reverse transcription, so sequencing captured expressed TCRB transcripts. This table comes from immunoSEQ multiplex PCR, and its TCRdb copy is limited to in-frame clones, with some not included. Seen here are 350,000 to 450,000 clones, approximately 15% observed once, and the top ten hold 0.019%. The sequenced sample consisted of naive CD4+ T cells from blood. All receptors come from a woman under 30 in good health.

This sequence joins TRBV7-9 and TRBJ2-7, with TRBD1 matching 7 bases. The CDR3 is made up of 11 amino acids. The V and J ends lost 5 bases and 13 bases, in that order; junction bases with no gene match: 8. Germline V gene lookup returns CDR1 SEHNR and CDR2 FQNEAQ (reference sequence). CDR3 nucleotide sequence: TGTGCCAGCAGCCCAAGGGACAGAAAATACTTC. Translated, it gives CASSPRDRKYF.

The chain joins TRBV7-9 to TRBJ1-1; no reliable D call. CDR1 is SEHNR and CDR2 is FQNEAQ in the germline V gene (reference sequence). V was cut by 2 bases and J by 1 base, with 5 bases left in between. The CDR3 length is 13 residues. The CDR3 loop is CASSLKQNTEAFF. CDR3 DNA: TGTGCCAGCAGCTTAAAACAGAACACTGAAGCTTTCTTT.

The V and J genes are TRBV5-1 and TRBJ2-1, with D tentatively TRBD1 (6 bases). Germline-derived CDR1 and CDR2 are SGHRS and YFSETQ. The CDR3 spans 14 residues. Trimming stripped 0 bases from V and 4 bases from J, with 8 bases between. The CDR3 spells CASSLGTVYNEQFF. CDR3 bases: TGCGCCAGCAGCTTGGGGACAGTTTACAATGAGCAGTTCTTC.

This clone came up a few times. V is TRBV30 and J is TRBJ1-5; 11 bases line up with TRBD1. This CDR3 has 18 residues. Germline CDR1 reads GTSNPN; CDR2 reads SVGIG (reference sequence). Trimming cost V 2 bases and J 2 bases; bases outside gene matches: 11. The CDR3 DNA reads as TGTGCCTGGAGTTGGGACAGGGGGTTGCTCGCGGGCAATCAGCCCCAGCATTTT. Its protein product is CAWSWDRGLLAGNQPQHF.

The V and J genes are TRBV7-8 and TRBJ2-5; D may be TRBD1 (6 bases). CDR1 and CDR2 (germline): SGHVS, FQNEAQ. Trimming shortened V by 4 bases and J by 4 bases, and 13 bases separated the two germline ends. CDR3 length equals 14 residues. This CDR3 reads CASSYYRVGETQYF. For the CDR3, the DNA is TGTGCCAGCAGCTATTACAGGGTTGGAGAGACCCAGTACTTC.

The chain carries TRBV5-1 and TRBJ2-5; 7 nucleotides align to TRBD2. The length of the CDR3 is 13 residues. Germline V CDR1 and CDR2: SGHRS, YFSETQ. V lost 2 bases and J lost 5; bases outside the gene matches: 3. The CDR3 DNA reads TGCGCCAGCAGCTTTGCGGGAGACGAGACCCAGTACTTC. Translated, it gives CASSFAGDETQYF. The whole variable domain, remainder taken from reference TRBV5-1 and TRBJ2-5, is KAGVTQTPRYLIKTRGQQVTLSCSPISGHRSVSWYQQTPGQGLQFLFEYFSETQRNKGNFPGRFSGRQFSNSRSEMNVSTLELGDSALYLCASSFAGDETQYFGPGTRLLVL.

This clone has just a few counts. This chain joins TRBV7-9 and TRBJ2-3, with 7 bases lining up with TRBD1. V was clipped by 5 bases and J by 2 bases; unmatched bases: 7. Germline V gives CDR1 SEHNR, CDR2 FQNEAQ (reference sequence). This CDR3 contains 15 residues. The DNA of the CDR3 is TGTGCCAGCAGCCCAGGGACAGTAATCACAGATACGCAGTATTTT. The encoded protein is CASSPGTVITDTQYF.

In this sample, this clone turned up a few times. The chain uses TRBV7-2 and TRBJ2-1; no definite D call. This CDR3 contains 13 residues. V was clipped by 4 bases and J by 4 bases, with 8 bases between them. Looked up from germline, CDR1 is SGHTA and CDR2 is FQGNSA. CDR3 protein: CASSSTRYNEQFF. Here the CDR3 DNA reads TGTGCCAGCAGCTCCACTCGGTACAATGAGCAGTTCTTC.

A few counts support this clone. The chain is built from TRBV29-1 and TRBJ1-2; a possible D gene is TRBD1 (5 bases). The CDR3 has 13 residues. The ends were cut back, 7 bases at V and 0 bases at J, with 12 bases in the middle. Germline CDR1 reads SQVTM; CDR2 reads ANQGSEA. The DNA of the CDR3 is TGCAGCGCCGCGACAGACCCTAACTATGGCTACACCTTC. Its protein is CSAATDPNYGYTF.

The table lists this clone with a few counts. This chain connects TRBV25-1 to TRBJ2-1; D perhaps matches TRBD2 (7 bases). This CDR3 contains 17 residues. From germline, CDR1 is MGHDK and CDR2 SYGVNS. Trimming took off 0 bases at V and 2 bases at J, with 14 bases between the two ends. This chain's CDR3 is CASSEYGYGGPYNEQFF. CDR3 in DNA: TGTGCCAGCAGTGAATATGGGTACGGGGGGCCCTACAATGAGCAGTTCTTC.

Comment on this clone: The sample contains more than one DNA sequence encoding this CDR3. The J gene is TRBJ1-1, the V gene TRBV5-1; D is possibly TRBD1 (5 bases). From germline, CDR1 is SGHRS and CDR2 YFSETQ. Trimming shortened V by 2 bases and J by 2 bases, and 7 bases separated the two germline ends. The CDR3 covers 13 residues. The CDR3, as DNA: TGCGCCAGCAGCTTTCAGGGAAACACTGAAGCTTTCTTT. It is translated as CASSFQGNTEAFF.

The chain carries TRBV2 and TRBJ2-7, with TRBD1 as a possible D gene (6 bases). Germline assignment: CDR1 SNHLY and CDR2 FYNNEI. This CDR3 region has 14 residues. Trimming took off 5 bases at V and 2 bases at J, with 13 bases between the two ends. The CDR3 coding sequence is TGTGCCAGCAGTAACCCGGACAGAGCCTACGAGCAGTACTTC. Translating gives CASSNPDRAYEQYF. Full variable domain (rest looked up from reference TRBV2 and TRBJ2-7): EPEVTQTPSHQVTQMGQEVILRCVPISNHLYFYWYRQILGQKVEFLVSFYNNEISEKSEIFDDQFSVERPDGSNFTLKIRSTKLEDSAMYFCASSNPDRAYEQYFGPGTRLTVT.

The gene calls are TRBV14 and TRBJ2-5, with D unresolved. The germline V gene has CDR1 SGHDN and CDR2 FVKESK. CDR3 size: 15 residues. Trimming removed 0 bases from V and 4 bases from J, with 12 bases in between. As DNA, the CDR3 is TGTGCCAGCAGCCAAGAACGGGTCCGCGGAGAGACCCAGTACTTC. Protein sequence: CASSQERVRGETQYF.

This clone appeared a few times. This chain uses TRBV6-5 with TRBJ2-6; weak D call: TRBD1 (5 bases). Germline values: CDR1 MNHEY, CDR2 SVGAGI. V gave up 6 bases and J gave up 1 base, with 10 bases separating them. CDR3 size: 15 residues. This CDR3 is CASSRQPSGANVLTF. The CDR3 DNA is TGTGCCAGCAGCCGACAGCCATCTGGGGCCAACGTCCTGACTTTC.

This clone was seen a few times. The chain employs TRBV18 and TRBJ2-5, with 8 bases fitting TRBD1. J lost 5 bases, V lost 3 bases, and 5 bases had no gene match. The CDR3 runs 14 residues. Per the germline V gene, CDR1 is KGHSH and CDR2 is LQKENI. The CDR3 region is CASSPTRQGETQYF. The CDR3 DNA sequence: TGTGCCAGCTCACCGACCCGACAGGGGGAGACCCAGTACTTC.

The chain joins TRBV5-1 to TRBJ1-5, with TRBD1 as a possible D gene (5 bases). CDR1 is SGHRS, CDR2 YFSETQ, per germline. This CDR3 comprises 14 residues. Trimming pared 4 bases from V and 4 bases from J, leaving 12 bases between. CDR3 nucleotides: TGCGCCAGCAGCCCCGGGGGGTCTAATCAGCCCCAGCATTTT. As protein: CASSPGGSNQPQHF.

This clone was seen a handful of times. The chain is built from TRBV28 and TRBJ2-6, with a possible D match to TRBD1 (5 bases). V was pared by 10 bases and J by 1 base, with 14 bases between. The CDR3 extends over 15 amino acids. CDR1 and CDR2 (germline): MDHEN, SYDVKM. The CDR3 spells CATDAGASGANVLTF. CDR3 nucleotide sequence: TGTGCCACCGACGCTGGGGCTTCTGGGGCCAACGTCCTGACTTTC.